This passage covers 22 T cell receptor beta chains from one sample sequenced in a study of CD8 T cells in Susac syndrome. Reverse transcription of roughly 0.5 to 1 ug RNA used random hexamers. MiXCR, run by TCRdb on the immunoSEQ multiplex PCR reads, gives a single entry per CDR3 protein. The table has around 270,000 distinct CDR3 sequences, 65% to 90% seen once. The sample comprised CD8+ T cells from PBMCs. The source is a human donor with multiple sclerosis.

The chain carries TRBV7-2 and TRBJ1-2; 8 nucleotides align to TRBD1. The germline V gene encodes CDR1 SGHTA and CDR2 FQGNSA. The CDR3 length is 13 residues. Unmatched junction bases numbered 6, after V lost 4 bases and J lost 8 bases. The chain's CDR3 is CASSSTGALGYTF. The CDR3 nucleotides are TGTGCCAGCAGCTCGACAGGGGCGCTCGGCTACACCTTC.

The chain couples TRBV6-2 or TRBV6-3 to TRBJ2-1, with D perhaps TRBD1 or TRBD2 (5 bases each). The germline gives CDR1 MNHEY, CDR2 SVGEGT. There are 15 residues in the CDR3. Trimming shortened V by 0 bases and J by 8 bases, and 14 bases separated the two germline ends. In DNA, the CDR3 is TGTGCCAGCAGTTACTCTGCGGGCCGGGACGATGAGCAGTTCTTC. Its translation: CASSYSAGRDDEQFF.

CDR3 in amino acids: CASGGSDTQYF. CDR3 sequence (DNA): TGTGCCAGCGGGGGGTCAGATACGCAGTATTTT. The chain links TRBV6-5 to TRBJ2-3, with D perhaps TRBD2 (6 bases). Germline assignment: CDR1 MNHEY and CDR2 SVGAGI. The CDR3 length is 11 residues. Deletions cut 8 bases from V and 4 bases from J, with 7 bases between.

The gene calls are TRBV19 and TRBJ2-1, with TRBD2 matching over 9 bases. Germline V gene lookup returns CDR1 LNHDA and CDR2 SQIVND (reference sequence). V trimming: 6 bases; J trimming: 5 bases; junction bases outside the gene matches: 8. The CDR3 extends over 15 amino acids. The CDR3 region is CASRDRAGGNNEQFF. The CDR3 nucleotides are TGTGCCAGTAGAGATAGAGCGGGGGGAAACAATGAGCAGTTCTTC.

This chain links TRBV30 with TRBJ2-7; a weak D match, TRBD1 (5 bases). Germline CDR1 and CDR2: GTSNPN and SVGIG (reference sequence). The CDR3 is 13 amino acids. V lost 0 bases and J lost 5, with 11 bases in between. CDR3 sequence reads: CAWSVWGGNEQYF. The DNA for the CDR3 is TGTGCCTGGAGTGTATGGGGCGGAAACGAGCAGTACTTC.

The chain couples TRBV29-1 to TRBJ1-1; a possible D gene is TRBD1 (5 bases). The V end lost 1 base, the J end lost 6 bases, and 12 bases lay between the germline ends. From germline, CDR1 is SQVTM and CDR2 ANQGSEA. The CDR3 loop spans 13 amino acids. This CDR3 reads CSVEGGDSPEAFF. Written as DNA, the CDR3 is TGCAGCGTTGAAGGGGGAGACAGTCCTGAAGCTTTCTTT. Complete variable domain (other parts from reference TRBV29-1 and TRBJ1-1): SAVISQKPSRDICQRGTSLTIQCQVDSQVTMMFWYRQQPGQSLTLIATANQGSEATYESGFVIDKFPISRPNLTFSTLTVSNMSPEDSSIYLCSVEGGDSPEAFFGQGTRLTVV.

The rearrangement links TRBV6-1 to TRBJ2-7, with D possibly being TRBD1 (5 bases). V lost 5 bases to trimming and J lost 5 bases, with 19 bases between them. The CDR3 is 15 amino acids. Germline V gives CDR1 MNHNS, CDR2 SASEGT. The DNA of the CDR3 is TGTGCCAGCAGTCCTTTAATAGGACACAGCGACGAGCAGTACTTC. Residues: CASSPLIGHSDEQYF.

This chain uses TRBV2 with TRBJ1-5, with 12 bases lining up with TRBD1. This CDR3 contains 20 residues. V was clipped by 3 bases and J by 0 bases; unmatched bases: 12. Germline loops: CDR1 SNHLY, CDR2 FYNNEI. CDR3 sequence: CASSDRPGTGGLTSNQPQHF. As DNA, the CDR3 is TGTGCCAGCAGTGACAGACCCGGGACAGGGGGCCTCACTAGCAATCAGCCCCAGCATTTT.

The chain has TRBV25-1 and TRBJ1-1; D unclear. Deletions cut 6 bases from V and 0 bases from J, with 5 bases between. Germline CDR1 is MGHDK and CDR2 is SYGVNS. CDR3 length: 12 amino acids. CDR3 bases: TGTGCCAGCAGGGCGGTGAACACTGAAGCTTTCTTT. Translation gives CASRAVNTEAFF.

The chain employs TRBV21-1 and TRBJ2-7; the table's D call, TRBD2, was not checked against the DNA. TRBV21-1 is termed a pseudogene. CDR3 length: 14 amino acids. CDR3 DNA: TGTGCTATCAGGGCTAGCGGGACTTACTACGAGCAGTACTTC. Translated: CAIRASGTYYEQYF.

The chain joins TRBV30 to TRBJ2-1, with D possibly TRBD1 on 6 matching bases. With 0 bases removed from V and 13 bases from J, the gap between germline ends came to 16 bases. CDR3 length: 13 residues. The germline V gene encodes CDR1 GTSNPN and CDR2 SVGIG (reference sequence). The CDR3 loop is CAWSVGPAQGQFF. CDR3 nucleotides: TGTGCCTGGAGTGTAGGCCCTGCACAGGGTCAGTTCTTC. Full variable domain (missing parts from reference TRBV30 and TRBJ2-1): SQTIHQWPATLVQPVGSPLSLECTVEGTSNPNLYWYRQAAGRGLQLLFYSVGIGQISSEVPQNLSASRPQDRQFILSSKKLLLSDSGFYLCAWSVGPAQGQFFGPGTRLTVL.

This chain uses TRBV9 with TRBJ2-7; TRBD2 agrees at 11 bases. In germline, CDR1 is SGDLS, CDR2 YYNGEE. The CDR3 has 17 residues. Losses at the gene ends were 4 bases for V and 1 base for J; bases not matched to a gene: 10. CDR3 loop: CASSLSEGLAASYEQYF. The CDR3 nucleotides read TGTGCCAGCAGCCTATCTGAGGGACTAGCGGCTTCCTACGAGCAGTACTTC.

The chain employs TRBV20-1 and TRBJ1-5; TRBD1 is a possible D gene (5 bases). The germline V and J ends were trimmed by 0 bases and 11 bases, with 17 bases remaining between them. The germline V gene encodes CDR1 DFQATT and CDR2 SNEGSKA (reference sequence). The CDR3 has 14 amino acids. CDR3 DNA: TGCAGTGCTAGAGATAGTGGGGGAGCCCCGACCCAGCATTTT. Translating it yields CSARDSGGAPTQHF.

V and J are TRBV28 and TRBJ2-2; 11 positions agree with TRBD2. The CDR3 covers 19 residues. Germline CDR1 MDHEN, CDR2 SYDVKM. Trimming at V came to 4 bases and at J to 0 bases, leaving 10 bases not matched to a gene. The DNA for the CDR3 is TGTGCCAGCAGTTCCCGGACTAGCGGGCAGATACCGAACACCGGGGAGCTGTTTTTT. It yields the protein CASSSRTSGQIPNTGELFF.

The chain has TRBV7-9 and TRBJ1-1; 9 bases are a match to TRBD1. Germline-derived CDR1 and CDR2 are SEHNR and FQNEAQ (reference sequence). V shed 5 bases and J 5 bases; nucleotides not matched to a gene: 9. The CDR3 is 15 residues long. The CDR3 DNA sequence: TGTGCCAGCAGCGCGAGGGGGACAGGGATAACTGAAGCTTTCTTT. Protein: CASSARGTGITEAFF.

The gene calls are TRBV5-4 and TRBJ2-1, with D uncertain. Germline CDR1 is SGHNT and CDR2 is YYREEE (reference sequence). V was trimmed by 4 bases and J by 4 bases, leaving 15 bases between them. The CDR3 sequence is 15 residues long. CDR3 in amino acids: CASSGVAGEYNEQFF. The CDR3 DNA is TGTGCCAGCAGCGGAGTTGCTGGGGAATACAATGAGCAGTTCTTC.

This chain links TRBV6-2 or TRBV6-3 with TRBJ2-7; D not resolved. V was clipped by 5 bases and J by 4 bases, with 12 bases between them. Germline-derived CDR1 and CDR2 are MNHEY and SVGEGT. The CDR3 covers 13 residues. Written as DNA, the CDR3 is TGTGCCAGCAGTCGGCTGTTTATGTACGAGCAGTACTTC. This translates into CASSRLFMYEQYF.

The V gene is TRBV19, the J gene TRBJ1-2, with a weak D call TRBD1 (6 bases). CDR3 length equals 19 residues. CDR1 is LNHDA and CDR2 is SQIVND in the germline V gene (reference sequence). Trimming shortened V by 6 bases and J by 4 bases, and 30 bases separated the two germline ends. The DNA of the CDR3 is TGTGCCAGTAGCGATGGGGCCTTGACAGGAACCAGCACGACCTATGGCTACACCTTC. This translates into CASSDGALTGTSTTYGYTF.

This clonotype was detected only once. The chain uses TRBV5-4 and TRBJ1-2; a weak D match, TRBD1 (6 bases). Germline-derived CDR1 and CDR2 are SGHNT and YYREEE (reference sequence). The CDR3 sequence is 15 residues long. Trimming removed 6 bases at V and 4 bases at J, with 19 bases between. CDR3 loop: CASTQALDSLYGYTF. CDR3 nucleotide sequence: TGTGCCAGCACCCAGGCCTTGGACAGTCTCTATGGCTACACCTTC.

The chain carries TRBV18 and TRBJ1-5; D remains unclear. CDR1 KGHSH and CDR2 LQKENI come from the germline V gene. V lost 11 bases to trimming and J lost 7 bases, with 6 bases between them. CDR3 length equals 9 residues. The CDR3 loop is CAGEQPQHF. Here the CDR3 DNA reads TGTGCCGGAGAACAGCCCCAGCATTTT.

The chain has TRBV7-6 and TRBJ1-4, with D unclear. V was clipped by 5 bases and J by 5 bases, with 12 bases between them. The CDR3 extends over 14 amino acids. Germline V gene lookup returns CDR1 SGHVS and CDR2 FNYEAQ. DNA of the CDR3: TGTGCCAGCAGCGAGAGCTGGTGGAATGAAAAACTGTTTTTT. Translation: CASSESWWNEKLFF.

The chain employs TRBV27 and TRBJ1-1; 7 bases agree with TRBD1. The V segment lost 5 bases and the J segment 7 bases; nucleotides outside the gene matches: 7. CDR3 length equals 13 residues. Germline V gene data show CDR1 as MNHEY and CDR2 as SMNVEV (reference sequence). The CDR3 DNA reads TGTGCCAGCAGTGGGCTACCAGGGGGTGAAGCTTTCTTT. Protein sequence: CASSGLPGGEAFF.